This T cell receptor (beta chain) was captured in a study of blood T cell repertoires in COVID-19. In the study overall: Sources were T cells, B-cell-depleted T cells, or PBMCs; the material itself was cDNA or gDNA.

Participants had their cohort set by participant-reported clinical history. The data were produced by immunoSEQ multiplex PCR, yet TCRdb's version contains in-frame clones alone and is incomplete. In the table there are around 280,000 clones, around nine tenths of which are singletons. The length of the CDR3 is 13 residues. The germline V gene encodes CDR1 MDHEN and CDR2 SYDVKM. Trimming stripped 6 bases from V and 0 bases from J, with 8 bases between. The chain carries TRBV28 and TRBJ1-2; D gene uncertain. The sequence derives from a woman between 40 and 50 years old who had recovered from COVID-19. The sequencing input was PBMCs or T cells enriched from blood (not recorded which). This CDR3 is CASSTLANYGYTF. The CDR3 DNA reads as TGTGCCAGCAGCACGTTAGCTAACTATGGCTACACCTTC.